This note documents a single T cell receptor beta chain sequence. The sample originates from a study of cytomegalovirus exposure and HLA in healthy donors. In the PCR, 60 Vbeta and 13 Jbeta primers were used. Produced via immunoSEQ multiplex PCR; TCRdb's table is partial and in-frame only. The sample contains fewer than 150,000 clones, approximately 83% of which appear only once. The CDR3 runs 12 residues. Per germline, CDR1 GTSNPN and CDR2 SVGIG (reference sequence). Trimming removed 1 base from V and 5 bases from J, with 8 bases in between. The chain joins TRBV30 to TRBJ2-5, with D unclear. The clonotype comes from a man aged 40-49 years in good health and CMV-seropositive. Sequencing was done on a sample of PBMCs. The CDR3: CAWSGSTETQYF. DNA of the CDR3: TGTGCCTGGAGTGGTAGCACGGAGACCCAGTACTTC.